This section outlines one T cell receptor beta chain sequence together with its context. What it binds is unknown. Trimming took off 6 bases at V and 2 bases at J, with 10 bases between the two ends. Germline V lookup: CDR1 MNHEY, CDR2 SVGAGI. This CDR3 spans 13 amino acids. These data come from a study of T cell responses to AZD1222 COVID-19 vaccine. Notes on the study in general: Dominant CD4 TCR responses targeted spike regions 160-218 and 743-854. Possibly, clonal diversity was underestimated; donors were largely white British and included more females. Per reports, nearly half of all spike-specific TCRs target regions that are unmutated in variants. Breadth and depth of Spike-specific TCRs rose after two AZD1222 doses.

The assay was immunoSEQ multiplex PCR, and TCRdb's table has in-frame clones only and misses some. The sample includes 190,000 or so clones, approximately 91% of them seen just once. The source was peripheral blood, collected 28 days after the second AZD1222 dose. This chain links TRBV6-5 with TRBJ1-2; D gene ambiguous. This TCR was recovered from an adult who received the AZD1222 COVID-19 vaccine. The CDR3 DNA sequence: TGTGCCAGCAGCTCGGGAGTAAACTATGGCTACACCTTC. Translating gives CASSSGVNYGYTF.